This TCR beta chain was retrieved from a study of cytomegalovirus exposure and HLA in healthy donors. As concerns this clone: Its specificity is unknown.

Primers for the PCR totalled 60 Vbeta and 13 Jbeta. Only in-frame clones appear in the TCRdb table, and some are missing; sequencing was by immunoSEQ multiplex PCR. Among tens of thousands of clones listed, around 71% were seen once. This CDR3 spans 15 amino acids. V dropped 2 bases and J dropped 4; count of bases not matched to a gene: 3. CDR1 and CDR2 (germline): MNHNS, SASEGT. General study findings and limits: Earlier analysis found most TCR beta V segments productive about 87% or about 30% of the time. Sequencing likely generated an artifact that appeared as a cluster of highly shared sequence variants. Overall, about 160 TCR beta chains were annotated as cytomegalovirus-associated.

The clonotype was recovered from a man aged 30 to 45 in good health and CMV-seronegative. Sequenced input: PBMCs. The V gene is TRBV6-1, the J gene TRBJ1-5; TRBD1 matches at 9 bases. CDR3 coding DNA: TGTGCCAGCAGTGAACAGACAGGGGGAAATCAGCCCCAGCATTTT. Residues: CASSEQTGGNQPQHF.